This T cell receptor beta chain emerged from a study of OX40 agonist ivuxolimab in advanced cancers. Background on the study: Eligibility admitted prior anti-PD-1, anti-PD-L1 or anti-CTLA-4 therapy; about 42% had some. A partial response was reached by three patients: one with hepatocellular carcinoma and two with cutaneous melanoma. Whole-study results and caveats: Expanded clones tended on average to be more numerous among CD8+ T cells than CD4+.

Produced via immunoSEQ multiplex PCR; TCRdb's table is partial and in-frame only. The table lists 95,000 to 150,000 clones, approximately 90% of them singletons. The V gene lost 0 bases and the J gene lost 6 bases, with 3 bases spanning the gap. The CDR3 contains 11 residues. Germline CDR1 SGDLS, CDR2 YYNGEE. In the case of this clone: As yet, its antigen is unknown.

This receptor was identified in an adult with an advanced solid tumor such as melanoma, head and neck, liver or kidney cancer. The chain recombines TRBV9 with TRBJ1-2; D is ambiguous. The sample here was CD4+ or CD8+ T cells sorted from blood, taken in a trial of the OX40 agonist ivuxolimab. The CDR3 coding sequence is TGTGCCAGCAGCGTAGACCATGGCTACACCTTC. As protein: CASSVDHGYTF.